This passage covers 19 T cell receptor beta chains from one sample sequenced in a study of T cells in localized non-small cell lung cancer. The table came from immunoSEQ multiplex PCR; TCRdb's copy has only in-frame clones and leaves some out. Of tens of thousands of clones in the sample, about four fifths are singletons; the top ten hold nearly 20%. This sample comprised peripheral blood, obtained before any cancer treatment. These TCRs come from a female donor over 55 with stage II squamous cell lung carcinoma.

The chain has TRBV25-1 and TRBJ1-1, with TRBD1 matching 8 bases. J was trimmed by 1 base and V by 3 bases; bases with no gene match: 10. The length of the CDR3 is 17 residues. Germline V CDR1 and CDR2: MGHDK, SYGVNS. As DNA, the CDR3 is TGTGCCAGCAGTGACCCAAGGACAGGGACAAGGAACACTGAAGCTTTCTTT. Its protein product is CASSDPRTGTRNTEAFF.

The chain combines TRBV30 with TRBJ1-5; D ambiguous. The V and J ends lost 0 bases and 2 bases respectively, with 11 bases between them. CDR3 length: 15 residues. From germline, CDR1 is GTSNPN and CDR2 SVGIG (reference sequence). In DNA form, the CDR3 reads TGTGCCTGGAGTGTAGCTGGGCTAGGCAATCAGCCCCAGCATTTT. Translated, it gives CAWSVAGLGNQPQHF.

In its sample, this clone was seen a few times. The chain combines TRBV6-5 with TRBJ1-6, with a possible D match to TRBD1 (6 bases). Trimming stripped 0 bases from V and 8 bases from J, with 11 bases between. Per the germline V gene, CDR1 is MNHEY and CDR2 is SVGAGI. The CDR3 has 15 amino acids. The CDR3 nucleotides read TGTGCCAGCAGTTACTCGGGGGCAGCATATTCACCCCTCCACTTT. Residues: CASSYSGAAYSPLHF.

The J gene is TRBJ2-3, the V gene TRBV2; 13 bases align to TRBD2. The J segment lost 2 bases and the V segment lost 6 bases, leaving 5 bases of the junction unmatched. The germline V gene encodes CDR1 SNHLY and CDR2 FYNNEI. The CDR3 contains 16 residues. CDR3 protein: CASSRLAGGITDTQYF. CDR3 DNA sequence: TGTGCCAGCAGCCGACTAGCGGGGGGAATCACAGATACGCAGTATTTT.

This clone occurred a few times. V is TRBV15 and J is TRBJ1-2; D gene uncertain. The CDR3 extends over 12 amino acids. Germline V lookup: CDR1 LNHNV, CDR2 YYDKDF (reference sequence). V lost 8 bases, J lost 9 bases, and 16 bases lay in between. The CDR3 DNA reads TGTGCCACCGGGAGCCTCCGGTCACGCTACACCTTC. Translating gives CATGSLRSRYTF.

This chain joins TRBV27 and TRBJ1-1, with 9 bases fitting TRBD1. This CDR3 region has 15 residues. Germline values: CDR1 MNHEY, CDR2 SMNVEV (reference sequence). With 6 bases clipped from V and 4 bases from J, the junction kept 9 bases outside the gene matches. CDR3 DNA: TGTGCCAGCAGAGGGACAGGGTGGTTAGTCACTGAAGCTTTCTTT. Its protein is CASRGTGWLVTEAFF.

J is TRBJ1-1 and V is TRBV10-3; a weak D match, TRBD1 (5 bases). The germline V gene encodes CDR1 ENHRY and CDR2 SYGVKD. This CDR3 has 14 residues. The V and J ends lost 2 bases and 4 bases respectively, with 11 bases between them. CDR3 in amino acids: CAISEAGKFTEAFF. The DNA for the CDR3 is TGTGCCATCAGTGAGGCAGGGAAGTTCACTGAAGCTTTCTTT.

V gene TRBV7-2 combines with J gene TRBJ2-3, with TRBD2 identical over 9 bases. J lost 3 bases, V lost 5 bases, and 3 bases had no gene match. Germline lookup yields CDR1 SGHTA and CDR2 FQGNSA. There are 14 residues in the CDR3. DNA for the CDR3: TGTGCCAGCAGCCCGGGACTAGCAACAGATACGCAGTATTTT. Its translation is CASSPGLATDTQYF.

The rearrangement links TRBV5-1 to TRBJ2-7; D possibly matches TRBD1 or TRBD2 (5 bases each). The germline V gene has CDR1 SGHRS and CDR2 YFSETQ. The CDR3 spans 16 residues. The germline V and J ends were trimmed by 3 bases and 0 bases, with 16 bases remaining between them. CDR3 amino acids: CASSSGRDLHSYEQYF. Here the CDR3 DNA reads TGCGCCAGCAGCTCCGGACGGGACCTTCACTCCTACGAGCAGTACTTC.

This clone was seen a few times. Other DNA sequences in the sample encode the same CDR3. The chain combines TRBV19 with TRBJ2-3; D is unclear. CDR3 length: 14 amino acids. Germline CDR1 and CDR2: LNHDA and SQIVND (reference sequence). V lost 4 bases to trimming and J lost 2 bases, with 10 bases between them. In DNA, the CDR3 is TGTGCCAGTAGTACTCTGAGAGACACAGATACGCAGTATTTT. It codes for CASSTLRDTDTQYF. The full variable domain, in which reference TRBV19 and TRBJ2-3 provide the parts outside the CDR3, is DGGITQSPKYLFRKEGQNVTLSCEQNLNHDAMYWYRQDPGQGLRLIYYSQIVNDFQKGDIAEGYSVSREKKESFPLTVTSAQKNPTAFYLCASSTLRDTDTQYFGPGTRLTVL.

The chain employs TRBV23-1 and TRBJ2-1; TRBD1 aligns across 7 bases. TRBV23-1 belongs to the ORF category, with a function that is uncertain. V dropped 1 base and J dropped 7; count of bases not matched to a gene: 13. The CDR3 has 17 residues. The DNA of the CDR3 is TGCGCCAGCAGTCAATTACCACAGGGGCCGCGGATGAATGAGCAGTTCTTC. This sequence encodes CASSQLPQGPRMNEQFF.

The chain couples TRBV18 to TRBJ2-1; D remains ambiguous. V dropped 0 bases and J dropped 0 bases, with 9 bases sitting between them. Germline CDR1 is KGHSH and CDR2 is LQKENI. The CDR3 has 16 amino acids. In DNA form, the CDR3 reads TGTGCCAGCTCACCACCCCTTAGGAGCTCCTACAATGAGCAGTTCTTC. This codes for CASSPPLRSSYNEQFF.

The rearrangement uses TRBV10-3 and TRBJ2-4, with D possibly TRBD1 on 6 matching bases. The germline V and J ends were trimmed by 4 bases and 9 bases, with 10 bases remaining between them. Germline lookup yields CDR1 ENHRY and CDR2 SYGVKD. This CDR3 has 12 amino acids. The chain's CDR3 is CAISGDMGIQYF. For the CDR3, the DNA is TGTGCCATCAGTGGGGACATGGGCATTCAGTACTTC.

The chain is built from TRBV10-2 and TRBJ2-1; no reliable D call. Germline assignment: CDR1 WSHSY and CDR2 SAAADI. The CDR3 is 14 amino acids. The ends were cut back, 6 bases at V and 10 bases at J, with 19 bases in the middle. The CDR3 loop reads CASRLPGANDEQFF. In nucleotides, the CDR3 is TGCGCCAGCAGGCTCCCTGGAGCGAACGACGAGCAGTTCTTC.

This rearrangement joins TRBV6-6 to TRBJ2-1, with TRBD1 matching over 8 bases. The CDR3 sequence is 15 residues long. V lost 3 bases, J lost 7 bases, and 8 bases stayed unmatched. Germline lookup yields CDR1 MNHNY and CDR2 SVGAGI (reference sequence). CDR3 DNA sequence: TGTGCCAGCAGTTATCAGGGGACAGGAGCAAATGAGCAGTTCTTC. Translating it yields CASSYQGTGANEQFF.

The chain has TRBV11-3 and TRBJ2-3; possible D gene TRBD2, 6 bases. The ends were cut back, 5 bases at V and 4 bases at J, with 28 bases in the middle. This CDR3 comprises 19 residues. CDR1 SGHNT and CDR2 YENEEA come from the germline V gene. CDR3 residues: CASSPGGFAGRAVADTQYF. Written as DNA, the CDR3 is TGTGCCAGCAGCCCAGGTGGATTTGCGGGGCGGGCGGTGGCAGATACGCAGTATTTT. The variable domain in full, completed from reference TRBV11-3 and TRBJ2-3, reads EAGVVQSPRYKIIEKKQPVAFWCNPISGHNTLYWYLQNLGQGPELLIRYENEEAVDDSQLPKDRFSAERLKGVDSTLKIQPAELGDSAVYLCASSPGGFAGRAVADTQYFGPGTRLTVL.

The chain links TRBV6-4 to TRBJ2-1; TRBD2 agrees at 7 bases. Germline-derived CDR1 and CDR2 are MRHNA and SNTAGT. Unmatched junction bases numbered 5, after V lost 5 bases and J lost 1 base. This CDR3 has 15 amino acids. The CDR3: CASSPGGGSYNEQFF. DNA for the CDR3: TGTGCCAGCAGTCCGGGGGGTGGGTCCTACAATGAGCAGTTCTTC.

The J gene is TRBJ1-2, the V gene TRBV6-5; D is perhaps TRBD1 (5 bases). Trimming cost V 6 bases and J 4 bases, with 9 bases left between them. This CDR3 contains 12 residues. Germline assignment: CDR1 MNHEY and CDR2 SVGAGI. The CDR3: CASSLDSYGYTF. For the CDR3, the DNA is TGTGCCAGCAGCCTAGACAGCTATGGCTACACCTTC.

This sequence joins TRBV21-1 and TRBJ2-5. TRBV21-1 is a listed pseudogene. The CDR3 is made up of 14 amino acids. The CDR3 sequence is CASSRLWGQETQYF. The CDR3 bases are TGTGCCAGCAGCAGATTATGGGGGCAAGAGACCCAGTACTTC.